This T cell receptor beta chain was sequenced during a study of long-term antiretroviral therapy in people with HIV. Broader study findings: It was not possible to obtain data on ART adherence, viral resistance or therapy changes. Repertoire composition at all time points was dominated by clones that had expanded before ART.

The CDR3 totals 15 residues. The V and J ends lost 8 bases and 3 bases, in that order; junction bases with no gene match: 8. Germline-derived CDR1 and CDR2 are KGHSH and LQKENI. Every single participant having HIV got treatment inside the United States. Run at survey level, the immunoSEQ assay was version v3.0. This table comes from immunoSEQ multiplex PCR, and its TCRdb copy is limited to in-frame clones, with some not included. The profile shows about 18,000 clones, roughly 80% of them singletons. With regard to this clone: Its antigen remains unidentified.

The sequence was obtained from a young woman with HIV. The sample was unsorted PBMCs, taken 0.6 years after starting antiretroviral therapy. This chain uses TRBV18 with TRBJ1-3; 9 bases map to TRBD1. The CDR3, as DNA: TGTGCCAGCGTAGAGGACAGGGGACTTGGAAACACCATATATTTT. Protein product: CASVEDRGLGNTIYF.